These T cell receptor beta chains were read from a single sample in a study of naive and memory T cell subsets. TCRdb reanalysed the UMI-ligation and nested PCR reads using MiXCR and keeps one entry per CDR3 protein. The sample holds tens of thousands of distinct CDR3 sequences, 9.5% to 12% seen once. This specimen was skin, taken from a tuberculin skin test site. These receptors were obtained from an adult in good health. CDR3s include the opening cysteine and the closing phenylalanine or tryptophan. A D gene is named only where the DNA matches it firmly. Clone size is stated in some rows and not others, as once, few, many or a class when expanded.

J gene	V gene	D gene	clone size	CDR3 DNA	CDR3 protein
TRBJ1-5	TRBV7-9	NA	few	TGTGCCAGCACCACGCAGCCCCAGCATTTT	CASTTQPQHF
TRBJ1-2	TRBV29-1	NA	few	TGCAGCGCAAGACAGGCTAACTATGGCTACACCTTC	CSARQANYGYTF
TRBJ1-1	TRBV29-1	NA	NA	TGCAGCGTTGAAGCGGGCGTTGGAAGCACTGAAGCTTTCTTT	CSVEAGVGSTEAFF
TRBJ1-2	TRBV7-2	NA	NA	TGTGCCAGCAGCCCGGATTACGCCCCTAACTATGGCTACACCTTC	CASSPDYAPNYGYTF
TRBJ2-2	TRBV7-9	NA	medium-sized	TGTGCCAGCAGCTCACAAAGGGACACCGGGGAGCTGTTTTTT	CASSSQRDTGELFF
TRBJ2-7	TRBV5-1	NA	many	TGCGCCAGCAGCCTGGGGGGGACAACCAACTACGAGCAGTACTTC	CASSLGGTTNYEQYF
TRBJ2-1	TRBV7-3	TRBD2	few	TGTGCCAGCAGCCTAGGACTAGCGGGCCACAATGAGCAGTTCTTC	CASSLGLAGHNEQFF
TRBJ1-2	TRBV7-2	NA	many	TGTGCCAGCAGCTCGTACAGGGATTACTATGGCTACACCTTC	CASSSYRDYYGYTF
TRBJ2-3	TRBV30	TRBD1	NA	TGTGCCTGGAGTACCCGGGACAGCTTCACAGATACGCAGTATTTT	CAWSTRDSFTDTQYF
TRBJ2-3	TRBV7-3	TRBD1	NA	TGTGCCAGCAGCTCTTCCGGACAGGCTTTGACGCAGTATTTT	CASSSSGQALTQYF
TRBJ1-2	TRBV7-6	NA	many	TGTGCCAGCAGCCTTTTAGTTCGGGGGACCAACTATGGCTACACCTTC	CASSLLVRGTNYGYTF
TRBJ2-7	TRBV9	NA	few	TGTGCCAGCAGCGTAGACACAGGGCAGAGTTATCACGAGCAGTACTTC	CASSVDTGQSYHEQYF
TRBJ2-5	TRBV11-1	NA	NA	TGTGCCAGCAGCCCCAACCACGTCGGACAGATAGAGACCCAGTACTTC	CASSPNHVGQIETQYF
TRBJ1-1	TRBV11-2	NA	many	TGTGCCAGCAGCCCCAGGGGCGGTGACACTGAAGCTTTCTTT	CASSPRGGDTEAFF
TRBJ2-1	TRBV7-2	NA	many	TGTGCCAGCAGCCCGACAGCCTACAATGAGCAGTTCTTC	CASSPTAYNEQFF
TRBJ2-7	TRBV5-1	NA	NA	TGCGCCAGCAGCGCTAGCAAAACCGGGACAAAACTCTACGAGCAGTACTTC	CASSASKTGTKLYEQYF
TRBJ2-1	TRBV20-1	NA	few	TGCAGTGCCGCCACCCCGGACAGCTTCTCCTACAATGAGCAGTTCTTC	CSAATPDSFSYNEQFF
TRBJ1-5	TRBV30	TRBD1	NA	TGTGCCTGGAGTGTAACGCCAGGGGGTCAGCCCCAGCATTTT	CAWSVTPGGQPQHF
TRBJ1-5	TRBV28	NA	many	TGTGCCAGCAGGAGGGGTAGTCAGCCCCAGCATTTT	CASRRGSQPQHF
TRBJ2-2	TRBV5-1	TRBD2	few	TGCGCCAGCAGCCCCTTAGCGGGAGGCGGCACCGGGGAGCTGTTTTTT	CASSPLAGGGTGELFF
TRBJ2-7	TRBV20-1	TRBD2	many	TGCAGTGCCCGTGGGCGCGGGGGCTACGAGCAGTACTTC	CSARGRGGYEQYF
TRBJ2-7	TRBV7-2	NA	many	TGTGCCAGCAGCTTTGAACCACAGGTAACTTACGAGCAGTACTTC	CASSFEPQVTYEQYF
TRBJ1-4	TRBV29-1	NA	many	TGCGCCGAGACAGGCGCAGATGAAAAACTGTTTTTT	CAETGADEKLFF
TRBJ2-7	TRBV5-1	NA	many	TGCGCCAGCAGCTTGGTGGGGGGTCGCAGGTCCTCCTACGAGCAGTACTTC	CASSLVGGRRSSYEQYF
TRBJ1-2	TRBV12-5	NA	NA	TGTGCTAGTGGTTTACCAGCCAGGCTAGGCTATGGCTACACCTTC	CASGLPARLGYGYTF